The clone carrying this T cell receptor beta chain has a single count. Sequencing used immunoSEQ multiplex PCR; TCRdb keeps in-frame clones, though not all of them. The sample records 130,000 or so clones, over 60% being singletons. These data come from a study of blood T cell repertoires in COVID-19. Study in general: Whether acute or convalescent, the COVID-19 samples came from the United States, Italy and Spain. The analysed material was cDNA or gDNA that came from T cells, B-cell-depleted T cells, or PBMCs.

The germline V gene has CDR1 PRHDT and CDR2 FYEKMQ (reference sequence). The CDR3 is 12 amino acids. V was shortened by 5 bases and J by 13 bases, with 17 bases between the two germline ends. This clonotype originated in a woman in her 70s with acute or convalescent COVID-19. V usage is TRBV13 and J usage is TRBJ1-2; D remains ambiguous. The sequencing input was peripheral blood. The CDR3 bases are TGTGCCAGCAGCACAAGGACGGCAGCGGGCACCTTC. Translation gives CASSTRTAAGTF.